Following are 27 T cell receptor beta chains from one sample sequenced in a study of blood T cell repertoires in COVID-19 (dated by TCRdb to the early 2020s). The library came from the immunoSEQ multiplex PCR assay. Not all clones reach the TCRdb copy of this immuneACCESS table, which keeps in-frame sequences only. Checked studies attribute under half of the gap to unresolved V genes and leave the rest unexplained. The sample contains 28,000 or so clones, approximately 77% of them found a single time. 30% to 35% of the sample is held by the ten biggest clonotypes. Sequenced material: peripheral blood. The source is a human donor in a cohort sampled during active COVID-19.

The J gene is TRBJ1-5, the V gene TRBV7-9, with D unresolved. There are 11 residues in the CDR3. V lost 9 bases, J lost 3 bases, and 6 bases lay in between. Germline V CDR1 and CDR2: SEHNR, FQNEAQ (reference sequence). The CDR3 spells CASGNNQPQHF. CDR3 coding DNA: TGTGCCAGTGGCAACAATCAGCCCCAGCATTTT.

The chain uses TRBV7-9 and TRBJ2-2, with 10 bases matching TRBD1. The trim removed 4 bases at V and 7 bases at J, leaving 12 bases unmatched. The CDR3 length is 17 residues. The germline gives CDR1 SEHNR, CDR2 FQNEAQ (reference sequence). The chain's CDR3 is CASSSDAGQGLGGELFF. As DNA, the CDR3 is TGTGCCAGCAGCTCAGACGCGGGACAGGGGTTAGGCGGGGAGCTGTTTTTT.

The V call is TRBV27, the J call TRBJ1-3, with TRBD1 matching 8 bases. The germline CDR1 and CDR2 sequences are MNHEY and SMNVEV (reference sequence). V lost 8 bases, J lost 4 bases, and 4 bases stayed unmatched. The CDR3 length is 13 residues. The CDR3: CASAAGGGNTIYF. In DNA form, the CDR3 reads TGTGCCAGCGCCGCAGGGGGCGGAAACACCATATATTTT.

V usage is TRBV11-2 and J usage is TRBJ2-2, with 10 bases lining up with TRBD2. Germline trimming cut 5 bases from V and 0 bases from J; bases unmatched to any gene: 6. This CDR3 comprises 17 residues. From germline, CDR1 is SGHAT and CDR2 FQNNGV. CDR3 nucleotide sequence: TGTGCCAGCAGCCTTAGACTAGCGGGCGCGAACACCGGGGAGCTGTTTTTT. Translated, it gives CASSLRLAGANTGELFF. The full variable domain, rest sourced from reference TRBV11-2 and TRBJ2-2, is EAGVAQSPRYKIIEKRQSVAFWCNPISGHATLYWYQQILGQGPKLLIQFQNNGVVDDSQLPKDRFSAERLKGVDSTLKIQPAKLEDSAVYLCASSLRLAGANTGELFFGEGSRLTVL.

The chain couples TRBV6-6 to TRBJ2-7, with 8 positions matching TRBD1. CDR1 and CDR2 (germline): MNHNY, SVGAGI (reference sequence). V shed 4 bases and J 3 bases; nucleotides not matched to a gene: 8. The CDR3 runs to 15 residues. This CDR3 is CASSFGQGAIYEQYF. CDR3 coding DNA: TGTGCCAGCAGTTTCGGGCAGGGGGCGATCTACGAGCAGTACTTC.

This clone was observed once. The chain recombines TRBV7-2 with TRBJ2-7, with D possibly TRBD2 on 7 matching bases. The V gene's germline CDR1 is SGHTA and CDR2 FQGNSA. The CDR3 covers 16 residues. Trimming took 2 bases from V and 4 from J, leaving 18 bases between them. The CDR3 sequence is CASSLSVGGGNYEQYF. The CDR3, as DNA: TGTGCCAGCAGCTTATCTGTAGGGGGGGGAAATTACGAGCAGTACTTC.

The CDR3 DNA is TGCAGTGCTACAGCTAACTATGGCTACACCTTC. It codes for CSATANYGYTF. This sequence joins TRBV20-1 and TRBJ1-2; no reliable D call. V lost 4 bases and J lost 0, with 3 bases in between. CDR3 length: 11 residues. Germline lookup yields CDR1 DFQATT and CDR2 SNEGSKA (reference sequence).

The V and J genes are TRBV29-1 and TRBJ1-2; TRBD1 matches 10 bases. After removal of 0 bases from V and 3 bases from J, the junction contained 10 bases not matched to a gene. Germline V lookup: CDR1 SQVTM, CDR2 ANQGSEA. The CDR3 extends over 17 amino acids. The CDR3 sequence: CSVEDVGTGTGDYGYTF. DNA for the CDR3: TGCAGCGTTGAAGACGTAGGGACCGGGACAGGGGACTATGGCTACACCTTC.

The genes are TRBV7-3 and TRBJ2-1; D might be TRBD1 (5 bases). CDR1 is SGHTA, CDR2 FQGTGA, per germline. This CDR3 region has 15 residues. V was shortened by 5 bases and J by 0 bases, with 11 bases between the two germline ends. CDR3 loop: CASSTGQSSYNEQFF. The CDR3 coding sequence is TGTGCCAGCAGCACCGGACAAAGCTCCTACAATGAGCAGTTCTTC.

Only a few counts were recorded for this clone. The chain employs TRBV7-8 and TRBJ2-2; 8 bases align to TRBD1. Germline V gene lookup returns CDR1 SGHVS and CDR2 FQNEAQ. The CDR3 contains 15 residues. The ends lost 4 bases at V and 1 base at J; junction bases unmatched: 2. In DNA form, the CDR3 reads TGTGCCAGCAGCTCGGACAGGGTGAACACCGGGGAGCTGTTTTTT. It translates to CASSSDRVNTGELFF.

This chain connects TRBV28 to TRBJ2-5; TRBD1 aligns across 9 bases. The length of the CDR3 is 15 residues. The trim removed 6 bases at V and 4 bases at J, leaving 9 bases unmatched. Germline-derived CDR1 and CDR2 are MDHEN and SYDVKM. For the CDR3, the DNA is TGTGCCAGCAGCCGTCTGACAGGGGGGGGAGAGACCCAGTACTTC. It translates to CASSRLTGGGETQYF.

This clone has only one observation. The gene calls are TRBV6-1 and TRBJ1-5; D is possibly TRBD1 (6 bases). The V gene lost 4 bases and the J gene lost 7 bases, with 23 bases spanning the gap. Germline loops: CDR1 MNHNS, CDR2 SASEGT. The length of the CDR3 is 17 residues. DNA of the CDR3: TGTGCCAGCAGTGGCCCGTCAGGGATGGGGGCTCTACAGCCCCAGCATTTT. It yields the protein CASSGPSGMGALQPQHF.

This chain links TRBV7-3 with TRBJ2-7; 8 nucleotides agree with TRBD2. Germline lookup yields CDR1 SGHTA and CDR2 FQGTGA. Trimming removed 1 base from V and 5 bases from J; junction bases left unmatched: 7. The CDR3 sequence is 15 residues long. CDR3 nucleotide sequence: TGTGCCAGCAGCTTAAACGGGGGGGCTGTTAACGAGCAGTACTTC. Encoded protein: CASSLNGGAVNEQYF.

This chain connects TRBV7-2 to TRBJ1-5, with D possibly matching TRBD1 (6 bases). The CDR3 is made up of 12 amino acids. Trimming took 4 bases from V and 9 from J, leaving 10 bases between them. CDR1 and CDR2 from the germline V gene are SGHTA and FQGNSA. The CDR3 nucleotides read TGTGCCAGCAGCTCAATAGGGGGGCCCCAGCATTTT. This codes for CASSSIGGPQHF.

This rearrangement joins TRBV2 to TRBJ2-5; 11 nucleotides align to TRBD2. The CDR3 covers 16 residues. V shed 4 bases, J shed 4 bases, and the junction held 8 bases outside the gene matches. In germline, CDR1 is SNHLY, CDR2 FYNNEI. For the CDR3, the DNA is TGTGCCAGCAGTGTAGCCCTAGCGGGGGGCGGAGAGACCCAGTACTTC. Its protein is CASSVALAGGGETQYF.

The chain carries TRBV7-2 and TRBJ1-1; D might be TRBD1 (5 bases). Germline V lookup: CDR1 SGHTA, CDR2 FQGNSA. The CDR3 extends over 14 amino acids. Trimming took 2 bases from V and 1 from J, leaving 8 bases between them. CDR3 coding DNA: TGTGCCAGCAGCTTACGGACATCGAACACTGAAGCTTTCTTT. Translated: CASSLRTSNTEAFF.

The chain has TRBV7-3 and TRBJ2-3; 9 positions agree with TRBD2. Germline V CDR1 and CDR2: SGHTA, FQGTGA. The V gene end was trimmed by 3 bases and the J gene end by 4 bases; junction bases not matched to a gene: 5. There are 15 residues in the CDR3. In DNA form, the CDR3 reads TGTGCCAGCAGCTTTCTAGCGGGGAGCTCAGATACGCAGTATTTT. This gives the protein CASSFLAGSSDTQYF.

The V gene is TRBV6-2 or TRBV6-3, the J gene TRBJ2-7, with 8 bases fitting TRBD2. V lost 4 bases and J lost 6; bases outside the gene matches: 2. The germline V gene has CDR1 MNHEY and CDR2 SVGEGT. This CDR3 has 12 residues. CDR3: CASSWGLGEQYF. CDR3 DNA: TGTGCCAGCAGTTGGGGACTAGGCGAGCAGTACTTC.

This chain joins TRBV7-8 and TRBJ1-3, with D tentatively TRBD1 (5 bases). V lost 5 bases and J 4 bases, leaving 18 bases between the germline ends. The CDR3 loop spans 16 amino acids. Germline assignment: CDR1 SGHVS and CDR2 FQNEAQ. The CDR3 here is CASSLRTSQLGNTIYF. The DNA for the CDR3 is TGTGCCAGCAGCCTACGGACATCCCAGTTAGGAAACACCATATATTTT. Filled out from reference TRBV7-8 and TRBJ1-3, the complete variable domain reads GAGVSQSPRYKVAKRGQDVALRCDPISGHVSLFWYQQALGQGPEFLTYFQNEAQLDKSGLPSDRFFAERPEGSVSTLKIQRTQQEDSAVYLCASSLRTSQLGNTIYFGEGSWLTVV.

The chain is built from TRBV18 and TRBJ2-2, with a weak D call TRBD1 (6 bases). Germline-derived CDR1 and CDR2 are KGHSH and LQKENI. This CDR3 region has 16 residues. V was pared by 1 base and J by 5 bases, with 14 bases between. The CDR3 DNA is TGTGCCAGCTCACCACGTCGAGGGGGAATTACCGGGGAGCTGTTTTTT. It translates to CASSPRRGGITGELFF.

The V gene is TRBV5-1, the J gene TRBJ2-3; TRBD2 matches 10 bases. V shed 3 bases, J shed 4 bases, and the junction held 2 bases outside the gene matches. CDR1 is SGHRS and CDR2 is YFSETQ in the germline V gene. The CDR3 consists of 14 residues. CDR3 DNA: TGCGCCAGCAGCTGGGGACTAGCGTCAGATACGCAGTATTTT. Encoded protein: CASSWGLASDTQYF.

This clone is labeled as large (0.1 to 1%). J is TRBJ2-1 and V is TRBV6-1; D perhaps matches TRBD1 (5 bases). Germline-derived CDR1 and CDR2 are MNHNS and SASEGT. The CDR3 totals 14 residues. With 3 bases removed from V and 11 bases from J, the gap between germline ends came to 17 bases. This CDR3 is CASSDVGPPTQQFF. In nucleotides, the CDR3 is TGTGCCAGCAGTGATGTGGGGCCTCCGACGCAGCAGTTCTTC.

V and J are TRBV5-6 and TRBJ1-1, with D unclear. This CDR3 is built from 12 residues. Germline V gene data show CDR1 as SGHDT and CDR2 as YYEEEE. Trimming cost V 1 base and J 10 bases, with 11 bases left between them. The CDR3: CASSLFSFRAFF. The CDR3 bases are TGTGCCAGCAGCTTGTTTAGTTTTCGAGCTTTCTTT.

The V gene is TRBV7-9, the J gene TRBJ2-7; TRBD1 matches 12 bases. V was pared by 2 bases and J by 5 bases, with 7 bases of the junction left unmatched. The CDR3 runs to 16 residues. Germline values: CDR1 SEHNR, CDR2 FQNEAQ (reference sequence). CDR3 in amino acids: CASSLSGTGGRDEQYF. DNA for the CDR3: TGTGCCAGCAGCTTATCCGGGACAGGGGGCCGGGACGAGCAGTACTTC. Variable domain in full (rest from reference TRBV7-9 and TRBJ2-7): DTGVSQNPRHKITKRGQNVTFRCDPISEHNRLYWYRQTLGQGPEFLTYFQNEAQLEKSRLLSDRFSAERPKGSFSTLEIQRTEQGDSAMYLCASSLSGTGGRDEQYFGPGTRLTVT.

The genes are TRBV6-5 and TRBJ2-5, with TRBD2 as a possible D gene (5 bases). V dropped 5 bases and J dropped 6 bases, with 19 bases sitting between them. CDR1 and CDR2 (germline): MNHEY, SVGAGI. The CDR3 spans 15 residues. In nucleotides, the CDR3 is TGTGCCAGCAGTACCTCGGACCGGGGAAGGAAGACCCAGTACTTC. It is translated as CASSTSDRGRKTQYF.

This chain uses TRBV7-8 with TRBJ2-3; the match to TRBD2 covers 7 bases. This CDR3 region has 15 residues. Germline lookup yields CDR1 SGHVS and CDR2 FQNEAQ. V lost 6 bases, J lost 8 bases, and 14 bases stayed unmatched. Here the CDR3 reads CASSPASGGFGTQYF. CDR3 nucleotide sequence: TGTGCCAGCAGTCCGGCTAGCGGCGGCTTTGGTACGCAGTATTTT.

This chain connects TRBV27 to TRBJ1-1; the D is unclear. With 2 bases removed from V and 3 bases from J, the gap between germline ends came to 13 bases. This CDR3 is 15 amino acids long. CDR1 and CDR2 (germline): MNHEY, SMNVEV (reference sequence). CDR3 in DNA: TGTGCCAGCAGTTTAAATTTCGGCGGTTACACTGAAGCTTTCTTT. Translating it yields CASSLNFGGYTEAFF.